This record covers a single TCR beta chain. Its antigen target is currently unknown. No quality values exist for individual bases; no much larger clone is one base distant. These data are taken from a study of shared clonotypes between healthy human individuals (dated by TCRdb to the early 2020s). Notes on the research overall: The cohort comprised a couple of women and a few men aged 18 to 49 years. Different laboratories and diverse techniques were used to prepare libraries and sequence TCR repertoires, to increase sequencing depth and limit assay-specific biases. Each donor's leukapheresis produced roughly between roughly 0.9 and 9 billion PBMCs. Per donor, three plates each were used for CD4 naive and CD4 memory, two for CD8 naive, and one for CD8 memory. To estimate repertoire size and how much clonotypes are shared between individuals, the study performed deep sequencing of blood TCR repertoires from about 5 healthy adults.

The donors were healthy, HIV-negative adults who had no recently reported acute infections or vaccinations. Every donor was a Caucasian adult residing in Nashville, Tennessee, USA. CD4+ T cells were enriched by magnetic negative selection; naive cells were then positively selected on CD45RA, and the negative fraction formed the memory subset. After blood collection by leukapheresis, PBMCs were isolated using Ficoll-Histopaque density gradient centrifugation and then cryopreserved in the vapor phase of liquid nitrogen. Analytical flow cytometry was used to check the purity and quantity of each magnetically sorted T cell population. Genomic DNA was isolated from every sorted fraction and measured by UV absorbance on a Nanodrop 2000c. General findings and caveats noted by the study authors: Around 5% of naive CD4, around 3.5% of naive CD8, roughly 2.4% of memory CD4, and 0.35% to 0.5% of memory CD8 clonotypes were shared across a few donors. Estimated clonotype richness was generally larger for naive than for memory subsets. Because the study included only a small number of donors, the genetic and exposure-history diversity represented was limited. Compared with non-shared clonotypes, clonotypes shared by all four sorted-subset donors had higher generation probabilities. Incomplete sequencing was indicated by rarefaction of sorted-subset datasets, despite the large sequencing depth. Sampling was limited to blood, and TCR repertoires in tissue likely differ from TCR repertoires in blood. Pairwise subsampling led to the expectation that sequencing depth would affect the degree of clonotype sharing among donors.

Measured from the cysteine to the phenylalanine, the CDR3 is 14 residues long. CDR3 DNA only is kept here, 42 bases in frame from base 1. From a lookup of the germline V gene, CDR1 and CDR2 are MNHEY and SVGAGI. The trim is 7 bases for V and 4 bases for J, with a gap of 17 bases between the germline ends. TCR CDR3 regions were amplified from genomic DNA by multiplex PCR using the deep immunoSEQ assay. Extracted genomic DNA from each cell subset was spread evenly across all wells of several immunoSEQ 96-well plates, with each plate serving as a replicate. For sorted subsets, roughly 0.2 ug genomic DNA, equal to tens of thousands of T cell genomes, was loaded into each replicate PCR. Purified libraries were measured with a Qubit 3.0 fluorometer, size-checked on a Bioanalyzer 2100, and measured again with the KAPA Library Quantification kit. Each immunoSEQ 96-well plate was sequenced on its own single-read 150-cycle Illumina NextSeq 550 flow cell. The authors' pipeline ran thus. The immunoSEQ output contained only junctional sequences without quality scores, so filtering could not match that applied to full-length reads. To assign V/J genes and CDR3, sequences were annotated using PyIR, a Python wrapper for IgBLAST v1.9, with IMGT germline references. Reads were removed for weak V/J assignments (E-value above 1e-6), missing CDR3, stop codons, out-of-frame junctions, or ambiguous translated residues. V3J clonotypes were defined by identical inferred V gene, J gene, and CDR3 amino acid sequence. Percentage overlap between repertoires was calculated by dividing the number of shared unique clonotypes by the size of the smaller repertoire. Richness of each repertoire was evaluated using RTK rarefaction, the Chao1 estimator, and Recon v2.1 estimates of unobserved clonotypes. Generation probabilities were computed with OLGA for all TCRbeta clonotypes obtained by the gDNA method from a handful of donors. TCRdb's version of the immuneACCESS table is confined to in-frame rearrangements and falls short of the full clone set. An unresolved V gene accounts for under half of the shortfall where checked; the remainder is of unknown origin. V and J calls and clone size are copied from that table; D and trimming were computed from the DNA. The sample table shows 2 million to 2.5 million clones, and more than 90% are seen once. Roughly 0.13% of the sample belongs to the ten largest clones.

The chain couples TRBV6-5 to TRBJ2-7; TRBD1 is a weak D gene call, 5 bases matching. The sample taken for sequencing was naive CD4+ T cells sorted from blood. Per the publication, the cell subset or site label means: CD45RA+ positively selected. The TCR was taken from a man between 18 and 29 years old in good health. The bases are TGTGCCAGCACCCGGTATAAGGGGCAATACGAGCAGTACTTC. Its protein is CASTRYKGQYEQYF.